The 20 T cell receptor beta chains in this list originate from one sample, sequenced in a study of metastatic and nonmetastatic thyroid tumors. All patients reached thyroid surgery having received no treatment beforehand. TCRdb re-analyzed the PCR reads through MiXCR. The table shows fewer than 15,000 clones, with approximately 30% occurring only once. Sequences were obtained from tumor tissue. The receptors come from a male donor with papillary thyroid cancer or a benign thyroid nodule (not recorded which). Some clones in this sample may be carry-over from other donors' samples.

This clone showed up many times. The chain couples TRBV18 to TRBJ1-4; possible D gene TRBD1, 6 bases. The germline V and J ends were trimmed by 6 bases and 6 bases, with 17 bases remaining between them. The CDR3 totals 15 residues. In germline, CDR1 is KGHSH, CDR2 LQKENI. The CDR3 is CASSPNREAYEKLFF. In nucleotides, the CDR3 is TGTGCCAGCTCCCCCAACAGGGAGGCCTATGAAAAACTGTTTTTT.

In regard to this clone: The same CDR3 also results from other DNA sequences found in this sample. The gene calls are TRBV6-1 and TRBJ2-7; TRBD2 aligns across 12 bases. The length of the CDR3 is 15 residues. V trimming: 1 base; J trimming: 2 bases; junction bases outside the gene matches: 0. CDR1 is MNHNS and CDR2 is SASEGT in the germline V gene. The CDR3 here is CASSEGLAGAYEQYF. In nucleotides, the CDR3 is TGTGCCAGCAGTGAAGGACTAGCGGGAGCCTACGAGCAGTACTTC.

By share, this clone ranks as medium-sized (0.01 to 0.1%). The V call is TRBV20-1, the J call TRBJ1-1; D is possibly TRBD1 (5 bases). The CDR3 runs 13 residues. V lost 2 bases and J lost 11, with 18 bases in between. Per germline, CDR1 DFQATT and CDR2 SNEGSKA (reference sequence). CDR3 region: CSARTGTEVGAFF. CDR3 nucleotide sequence: TGCAGTGCTAGAACCGGGACCGAGGTGGGGGCTTTCTTT.

Within the sample, this clone is medium-sized. CDR3 sequence (DNA): TGTGCCACCAGCACGACGGCGGGATACTATGGCTACACCTTC. Amino acid sequence: CATSTTAGYYGYTF. The gene calls are TRBV15 and TRBJ1-2; D not resolved. Between the trimmed V and J ends, which lost 4 bases and 3 bases, there was a span of 12 bases. Germline lookup yields CDR1 LNHNV and CDR2 YYDKDF (reference sequence). The CDR3 contains 14 residues. Full variable domain (remainder filled in from reference TRBV15 and TRBJ1-2): DAMVIQNPRYQVTQFGKPVTLSCSQTLNHNVMYWYQQKSSQAPKLLFHYYDKDFNNEADTPDNFQSRRPNTSFCFLDIRSPGLGDTAMYLCATSTTAGYYGYTFGSGTRLTVV.

This clone has only a few counts. This chain links TRBV6-1 with TRBJ1-2; a weak D match, TRBD1 (5 bases). CDR1 MNHNS and CDR2 SASEGT come from the germline V gene. This CDR3 region has 11 residues. Trimming removed 7 bases at V and 9 bases at J, with 12 bases between. The CDR3 DNA reads TGTGCCAGCAATGGGGCGTGGTGCTACACCTTC. Its translation is CASNGAWCYTF.

A single count supports this clone. The rearrangement links TRBV11-1 to TRBJ2-1; weak D call: TRBD2 (7 bases). V was clipped by 4 bases and J by 9 bases, with 22 bases between them. Germline V gene sequence: CDR1 SGHAT, CDR2 FQDESV (reference sequence). The CDR3 runs to 16 residues. The DNA of the CDR3 is TGTGCCAGCAGCTCCGGGGCGGGGGCCGAGGAAATTGAGCAGTTCTTC. Amino acid sequence: CASSSGAGAEEIEQFF. The full variable domain, rest sourced from reference TRBV11-1 and TRBJ2-1, is EAEVAQSPRYKITEKSQAVAFWCDPISGHATLYWYRQILGQGPELLVQFQDESVVDDSQLPKDRFSAERLKGVDSTLKIQPAELGDSAMYLCASSSGAGAEEIEQFFGPGTRLTVL.

This clone was counted many times. The chain combines TRBV7-9 with TRBJ2-1, with D perhaps matching TRBD1 (6 bases). The germline V gene encodes CDR1 SEHNR and CDR2 FQNEAQ (reference sequence). The CDR3 is 12 residues long. Trimming left V 4 bases short and J 8 bases short, with 9 bases between. The CDR3 coding sequence is TGTGCCAGCAGCTCGACAGGTTATGAGCAGTTCTTC. Protein: CASSSTGYEQFF.

The V call is TRBV19, the J call TRBJ1-1; D not certain. CDR3 size: 14 residues. Germline loops: CDR1 LNHDA, CDR2 SQIVND (reference sequence). V lost 0 bases and J lost 1, with 6 bases in between. CDR3 nucleotide sequence: TGTGCCAGTAGTATAGACAGCTGGAACACTGAAGCTTTCTTT. Encoded protein: CASSIDSWNTEAFF.

The gene calls are TRBV2 and TRBJ1-2; D is unclear. The CDR3 is made up of 13 amino acids. V lost 3 bases and J 5 bases, leaving 10 bases between the germline ends. Germline lookup yields CDR1 SNHLY and CDR2 FYNNEI. The CDR3, as DNA: TGTGCCAGCAGTGACCAATGGGAGTATGGCTACACCTTC. Protein product: CASSDQWEYGYTF.

The chain has TRBV7-6 and TRBJ2-7; TRBD2 matches 13 bases. Germline lookup yields CDR1 SGHVS and CDR2 FNYEAQ. The CDR3 runs to 17 residues. The CDR3 region is CASSSPATSGRAIGRFV. CDR3 sequence (DNA): TGCGCCAGCAGCTCCCCTGCTACTAGCGGGAGGGCCATCGGTAGGTTCGTC.

In the case of this clone: The junction differs from germline at one of its ends, possibly a read error. The V call is TRBV6-4, the J call TRBJ2-1, with D perhaps matching TRBD2 (7 bases). Germline loops: CDR1 MRHNA, CDR2 SNTAGT. The CDR3 has 18 amino acids. CDR3 loop: CASSYMGWVGGPFYEHFF. Here the CDR3 DNA reads TGTGCCAGCAGTTACATGGGGTGGGTGGGGGGGCCCTTTTATGAGCATTTCTTC.

In its sample, this clone was seen many times. The chain is built from TRBV30 and TRBJ2-5; D assignment may be TRBD1 or TRBD2 (5 bases each). V lost 1 base, J lost 7 bases, and 16 bases lay in between. In germline, CDR1 is GTSNPN, CDR2 SVGIG (reference sequence). The CDR3 has 14 residues. For the CDR3, the DNA is TGTGCCTGGAGTGCCCCGGGACCCCCAGGGACCCAGTACTTC. Amino acid sequence: CAWSAPGPPGTQYF.

This clone has a single count. The chain uses TRBV20-1 and TRBJ2-2; the D is unclear. Deletions cut 5 bases from V and 9 bases from J, with 13 bases between. CDR3 length equals 12 residues. Germline V gene sequence: CDR1 DFQATT, CDR2 SNEGSKA (reference sequence). DNA for the CDR3: TGCAGTGCTGCACGCCGGAGCCGGGAGCTGTTTTTT. Its protein is CSAARRSRELFF.

The rearrangement links TRBV12-3 or TRBV12-4 to TRBJ1-2; unclear D gene. The CDR3 spans 12 residues. V lost 11 bases, J lost 13 bases, and 23 bases lay in between. DNA for the CDR3: TGTGCCGTACGACACCCTAACTATGTCTTCACCTTC. Encoded protein: CAVRHPNYVFTF.

The chain combines TRBV6-1 with TRBJ1-1, with D hard to call. CDR3 length: 14 residues. V lost 1 base and J lost 3, with 9 bases in between. In germline, CDR1 is MNHNS, CDR2 SASEGT. CDR3 residues: CASSEVGSYTEAFF. The DNA of the CDR3 is TGTGCCAGCAGTGAAGTGGGAAGTTACACTGAAGCTTTCTTT.

The chain couples TRBV28 to TRBJ1-5; 9 positions match TRBD1. The CDR3 consists of 16 residues. Trimming removed 0 bases from V and 4 bases from J; junction bases left unmatched: 4. Germline loops: CDR1 MDHEN, CDR2 SYDVKM. CDR3 loop: CASSLWGTGTNQPQHF. DNA of the CDR3: TGTGCCAGCAGTTTATGGGGGACAGGGACAAATCAGCCCCAGCATTTT.

The chain is built from TRBV4-2 and TRBJ1-4; 9 positions match TRBD1. Trimming cost V 0 bases and J 7 bases; bases outside gene matches: 6. The CDR3 has 16 amino acids. The germline V gene has CDR1 LGHNA and CDR2 YNFKEQ. CDR3: CASSQELTGGPEKLFF. In DNA form, the CDR3 reads TGTGCCAGCAGCCAAGAGCTAACAGGGGGCCCTGAAAAACTGTTTTTT.

The chain uses TRBV5-1 and TRBJ1-4; D call uncertain. Trimming took off 4 bases at V and 6 bases at J, with 10 bases between the two ends. CDR3 length: 13 amino acids. Per germline, CDR1 SGHRS and CDR2 YFSETQ. DNA of the CDR3: TGCGCCAGCAGCATCCGATTGGATGAAAAACTGTTTTTT. Encoded protein: CASSIRLDEKLFF.

Ten or more counts support this clone. This CDR3 is also generated by other DNA sequences in the sample. The chain recombines TRBV5-4 with TRBJ2-5; maybe TRBD2 (6 bases). V gave up 3 bases and J gave up 5 bases, with 17 bases separating them. The V gene's germline CDR1 is SGHNT and CDR2 YYREEE (reference sequence). The CDR3 extends over 15 amino acids. CDR3 sequence reads: CASSSKTGSLETQYF. The CDR3 DNA reads TGTGCCAGCAGCTCGAAGACCGGGAGTTTGGAGACCCAGTACTTC.

In its sample, this clone was seen a few times. The junction shows a germline mismatch at one end, possibly a read error. The rearrangement links TRBV6-1 to TRBJ2-6; D is perhaps TRBD1 (5 bases). From germline, CDR1 is MNHNS and CDR2 SASEGT. CDR3 size: 17 residues. CDR3 sequence reads: CASSPNLYLSGANVMTF. In nucleotides, the CDR3 is TGTGCCAGCAGCCCCAACCTCTACCTCTCTGGGGCAAACGTCATGACTTTC.